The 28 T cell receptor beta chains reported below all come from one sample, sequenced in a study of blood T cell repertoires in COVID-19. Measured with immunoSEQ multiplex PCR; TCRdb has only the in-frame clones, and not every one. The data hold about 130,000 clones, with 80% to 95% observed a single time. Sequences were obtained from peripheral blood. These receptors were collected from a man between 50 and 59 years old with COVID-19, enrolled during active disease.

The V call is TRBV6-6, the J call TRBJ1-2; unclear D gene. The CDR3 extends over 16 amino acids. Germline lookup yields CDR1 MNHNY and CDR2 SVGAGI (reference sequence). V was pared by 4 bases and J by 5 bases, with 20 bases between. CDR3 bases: TGTGCCAGCAGTTCTTTCCGGGTTCCTTCAACTTATGGCTACACCTTC. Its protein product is CASSSFRVPSTYGYTF.

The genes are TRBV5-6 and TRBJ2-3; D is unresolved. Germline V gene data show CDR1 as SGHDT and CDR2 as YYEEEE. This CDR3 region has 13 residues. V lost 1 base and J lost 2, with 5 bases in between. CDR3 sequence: CASSLTPTDTQYF. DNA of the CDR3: TGTGCCAGCAGCTTGACACCCACAGATACGCAGTATTTT.

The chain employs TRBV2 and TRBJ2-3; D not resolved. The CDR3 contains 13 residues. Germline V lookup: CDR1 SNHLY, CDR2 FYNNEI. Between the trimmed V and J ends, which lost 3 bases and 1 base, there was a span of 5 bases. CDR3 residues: CASSDVGTDTQYF. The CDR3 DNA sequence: TGTGCCAGCAGTGATGTCGGCACAGATACGCAGTATTTT.

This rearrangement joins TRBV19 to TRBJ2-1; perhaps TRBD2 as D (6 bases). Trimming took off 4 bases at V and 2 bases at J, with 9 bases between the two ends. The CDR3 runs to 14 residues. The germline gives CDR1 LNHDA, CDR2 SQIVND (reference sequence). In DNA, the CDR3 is TGTGCCAGTAGTAGGGGCGGGGCCTACAATGAGCAGTTCTTC. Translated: CASSRGGAYNEQFF.

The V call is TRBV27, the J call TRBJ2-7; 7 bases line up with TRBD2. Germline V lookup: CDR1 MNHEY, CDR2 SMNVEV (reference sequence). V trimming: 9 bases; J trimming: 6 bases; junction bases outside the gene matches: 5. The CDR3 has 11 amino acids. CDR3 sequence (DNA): TGTGCCAGGGGAGGGAGTGGCGAGCAGTACGTC. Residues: CARGGSGEQYV.

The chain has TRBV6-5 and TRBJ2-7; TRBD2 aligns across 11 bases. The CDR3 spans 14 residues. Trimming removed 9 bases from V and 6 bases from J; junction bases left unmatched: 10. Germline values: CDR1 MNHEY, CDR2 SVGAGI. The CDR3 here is CASKRGLADPEQYV. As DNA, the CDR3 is TGTGCCAGTAAAAGGGGACTAGCGGACCCCGAGCAGTACGTC.

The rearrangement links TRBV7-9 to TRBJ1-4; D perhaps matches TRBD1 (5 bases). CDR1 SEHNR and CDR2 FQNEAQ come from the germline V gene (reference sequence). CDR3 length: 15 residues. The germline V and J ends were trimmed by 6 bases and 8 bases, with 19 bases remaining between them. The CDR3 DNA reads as TGTGCCAGCAGTCGCCAAGGAGGGGTGAACGAAAAACTGTTTTTT. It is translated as CASSRQGGVNEKLFF.

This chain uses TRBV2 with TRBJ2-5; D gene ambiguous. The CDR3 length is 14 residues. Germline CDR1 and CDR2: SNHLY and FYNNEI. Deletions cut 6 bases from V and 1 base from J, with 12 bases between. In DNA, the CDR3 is TGTGCCAGCAGGTCATCTTCGGGCCAAGAGACCCAGTACTTC. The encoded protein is CASRSSSGQETQYF. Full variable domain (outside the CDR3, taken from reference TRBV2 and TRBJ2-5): EPEVTQTPSHQVTQMGQEVILRCVPISNHLYFYWYRQILGQKVEFLVSFYNNEISEKSEIFDDQFSVERPDGSNFTLKIRSTKLEDSAMYFCASRSSSGQETQYFGPGTRLLVL.

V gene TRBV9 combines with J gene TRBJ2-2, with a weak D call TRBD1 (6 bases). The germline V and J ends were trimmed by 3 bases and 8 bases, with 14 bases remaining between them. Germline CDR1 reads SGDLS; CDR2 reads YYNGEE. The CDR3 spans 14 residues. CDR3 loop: CASSAGTSLGELFF. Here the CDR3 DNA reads TGTGCCAGCAGCGCTGGGACATCCTTAGGGGAGCTGTTTTTT.

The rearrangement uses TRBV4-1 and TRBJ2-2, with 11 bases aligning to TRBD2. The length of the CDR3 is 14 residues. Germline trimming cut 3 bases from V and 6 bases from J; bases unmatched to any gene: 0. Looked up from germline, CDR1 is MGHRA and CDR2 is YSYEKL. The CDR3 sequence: CASSQTSGAGELFF. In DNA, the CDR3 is TGCGCCAGCAGCCAGACTAGCGGGGCCGGGGAGCTGTTTTTT.

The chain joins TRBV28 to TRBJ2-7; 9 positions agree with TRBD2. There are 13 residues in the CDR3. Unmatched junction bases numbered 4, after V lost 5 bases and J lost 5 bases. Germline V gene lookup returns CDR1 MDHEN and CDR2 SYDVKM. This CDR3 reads CASSSGRINEQYV. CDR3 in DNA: TGTGCCAGCAGTAGCGGGAGGATCAACGAGCAGTACGTC.

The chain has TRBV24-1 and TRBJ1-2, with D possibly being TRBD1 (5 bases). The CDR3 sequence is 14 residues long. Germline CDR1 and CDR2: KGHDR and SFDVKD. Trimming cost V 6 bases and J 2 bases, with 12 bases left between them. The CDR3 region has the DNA TGTGCCACCAGTATCCGGGGGATAAACTATGGCTACACCTTC. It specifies CATSIRGINYGYTF.

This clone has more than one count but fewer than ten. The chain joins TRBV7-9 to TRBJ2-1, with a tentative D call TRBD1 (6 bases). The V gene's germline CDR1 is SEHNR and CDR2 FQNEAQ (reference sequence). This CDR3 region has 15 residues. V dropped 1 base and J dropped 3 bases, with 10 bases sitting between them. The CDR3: CASSLGAGDYNEQFF. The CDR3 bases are TGTGCCAGCAGCTTAGGGGCAGGGGACTACAATGAGCAGTTCTTC.

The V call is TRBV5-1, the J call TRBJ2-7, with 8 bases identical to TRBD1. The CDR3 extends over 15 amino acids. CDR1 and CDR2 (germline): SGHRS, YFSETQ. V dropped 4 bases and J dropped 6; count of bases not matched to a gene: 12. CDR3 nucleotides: TGCGCCAGCAGCGACGGGACAGGCTGGAGTGGCGAGCAGTACTTC. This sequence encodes CASSDGTGWSGEQYF.

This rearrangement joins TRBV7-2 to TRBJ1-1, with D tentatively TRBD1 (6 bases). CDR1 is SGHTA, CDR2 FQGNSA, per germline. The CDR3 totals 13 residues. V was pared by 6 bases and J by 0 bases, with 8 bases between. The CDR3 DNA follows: TGTGCCAGCAGACGGGACATGAACACTGAAGCTTTCTTT. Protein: CASRRDMNTEAFF.

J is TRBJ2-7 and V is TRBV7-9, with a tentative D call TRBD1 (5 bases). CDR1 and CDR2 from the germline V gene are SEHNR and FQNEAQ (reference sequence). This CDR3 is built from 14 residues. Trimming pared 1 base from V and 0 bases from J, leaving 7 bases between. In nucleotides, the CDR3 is TGTGCCAGCAGCTTAGGGGGCGGCTCCTACGAGCAGTACGTC. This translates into CASSLGGGSYEQYV.

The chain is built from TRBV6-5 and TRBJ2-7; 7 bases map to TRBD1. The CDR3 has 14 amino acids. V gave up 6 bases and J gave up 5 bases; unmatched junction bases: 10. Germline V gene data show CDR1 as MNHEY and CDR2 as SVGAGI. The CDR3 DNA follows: TGTGCCAGCAGCTCCCCCCAGACAGGGAACGAGCAGTACTTC. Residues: CASSSPQTGNEQYF.

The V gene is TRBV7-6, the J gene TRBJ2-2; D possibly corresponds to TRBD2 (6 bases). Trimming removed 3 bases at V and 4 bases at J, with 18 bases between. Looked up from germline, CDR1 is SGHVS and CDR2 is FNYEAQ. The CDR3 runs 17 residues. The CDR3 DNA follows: TGTGCCAGCAGCTTCGGTCCCTCCGGGAGCGTCACCGGGGAGCTGTTTTTT. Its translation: CASSFGPSGSVTGELFF.

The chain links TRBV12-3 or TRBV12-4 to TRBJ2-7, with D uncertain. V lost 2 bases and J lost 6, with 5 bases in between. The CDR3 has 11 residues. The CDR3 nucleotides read TGTGCCAGCAGTTTACAGCGCGAGCAGTACTTC. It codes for CASSLQREQYF.

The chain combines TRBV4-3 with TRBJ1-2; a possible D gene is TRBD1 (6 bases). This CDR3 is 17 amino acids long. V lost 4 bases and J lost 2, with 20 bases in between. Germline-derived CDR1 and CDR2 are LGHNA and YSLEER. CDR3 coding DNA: TGCGCCAGCAGCCGGGGATTGGACAGCAGATTCAACTATGGCTACACCTTC. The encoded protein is CASSRGLDSRFNYGYTF.

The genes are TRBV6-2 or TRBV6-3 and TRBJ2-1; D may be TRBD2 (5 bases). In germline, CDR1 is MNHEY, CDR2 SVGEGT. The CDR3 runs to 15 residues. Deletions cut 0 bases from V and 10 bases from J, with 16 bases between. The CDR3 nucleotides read TGTGCCAGCAGTTACTCGAGCGGTGAGATAAACGAGCAGTTCTTC. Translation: CASSYSSGEINEQFF.

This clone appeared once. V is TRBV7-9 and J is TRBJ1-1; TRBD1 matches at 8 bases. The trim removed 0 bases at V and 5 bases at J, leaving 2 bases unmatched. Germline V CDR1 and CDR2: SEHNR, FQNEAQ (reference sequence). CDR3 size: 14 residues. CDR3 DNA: TGTGCCAGCAGCTTAGCGCAGGGGGCAACTGAAGCTTTCTTT. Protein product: CASSLAQGATEAFF. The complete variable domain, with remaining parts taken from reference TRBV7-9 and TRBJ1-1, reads DTGVSQNPRHKITKRGQNVTFRCDPISEHNRLYWYRQTLGQGPEFLTYFQNEAQLEKSRLLSDRFSAERPKGSFSTLEIQRTEQGDSAMYLCASSLAQGATEAFFGQGTRLTVV.

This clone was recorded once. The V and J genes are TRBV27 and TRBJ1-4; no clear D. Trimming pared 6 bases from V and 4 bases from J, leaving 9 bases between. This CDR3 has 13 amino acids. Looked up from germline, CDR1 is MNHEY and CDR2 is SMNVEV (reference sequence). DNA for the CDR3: TGTGCCAGCAGCGGGTTGGGTAATGAAAAACTGTTTTTT. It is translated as CASSGLGNEKLFF.

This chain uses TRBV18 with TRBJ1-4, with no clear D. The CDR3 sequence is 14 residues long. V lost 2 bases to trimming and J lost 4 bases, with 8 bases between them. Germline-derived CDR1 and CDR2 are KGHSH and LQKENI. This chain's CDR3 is CASSPTVVNEKLFF. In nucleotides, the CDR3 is TGTGCCAGCTCACCAACTGTGGTTAATGAAAAACTGTTTTTT.

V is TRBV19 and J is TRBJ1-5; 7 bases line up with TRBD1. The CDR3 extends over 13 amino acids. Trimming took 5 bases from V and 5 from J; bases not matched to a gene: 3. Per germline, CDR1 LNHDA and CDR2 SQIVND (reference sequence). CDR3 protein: CASSRQGDQPQHF. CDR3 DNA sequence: TGTGCCAGTAGTCGACAGGGCGATCAGCCCCAGCATTTT.

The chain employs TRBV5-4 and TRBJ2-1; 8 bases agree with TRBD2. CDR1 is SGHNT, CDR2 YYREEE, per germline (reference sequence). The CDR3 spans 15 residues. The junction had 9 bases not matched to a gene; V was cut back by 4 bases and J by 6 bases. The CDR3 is CASSPSPSGSNEQFF. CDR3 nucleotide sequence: TGTGCCAGCAGCCCATCGCCCAGCGGGAGCAATGAGCAGTTCTTC. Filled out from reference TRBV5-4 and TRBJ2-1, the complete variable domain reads ETGVTQSPTHLIKTRGQQVTLRCSSQSGHNTVSWYQQALGQGPQFIFQYYREEENGRGNFPPRFSGLQFPNYSSELNVNALELDDSALYLCASSPSPSGSNEQFFGPGTRLTVL.

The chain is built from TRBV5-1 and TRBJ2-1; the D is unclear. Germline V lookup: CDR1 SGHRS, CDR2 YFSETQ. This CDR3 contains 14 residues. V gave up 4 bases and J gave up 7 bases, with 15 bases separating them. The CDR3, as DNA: TGCGCCAGCAGCGCCAGTGGGCCCGAGAATGAGCAGTTCTTC. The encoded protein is CASSASGPENEQFF.

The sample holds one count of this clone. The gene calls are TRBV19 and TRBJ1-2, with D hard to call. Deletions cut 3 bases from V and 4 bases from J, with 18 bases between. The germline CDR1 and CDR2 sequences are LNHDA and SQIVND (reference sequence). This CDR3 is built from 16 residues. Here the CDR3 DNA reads TGTGCCAGTAGTATGAGGGATGTAGCAACCGTCTATGGCTACACCTTC. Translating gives CASSMRDVATVYGYTF.